Sequencing of this T cell receptor (beta chain) was carried out in a study of OX40 agonist ivuxolimab in advanced cancers. Germline lookup yields CDR1 LNHDA and CDR2 SQIVND (reference sequence). CDR3 size: 16 residues. V was cut by 4 bases and J by 2 bases, with 16 bases left in between. Only in-frame clones appear in the TCRdb table, and some are missing; sequencing was by immunoSEQ multiplex PCR. Found here are 74,000 or so clones, around 93% of them singletons; the top ten hold 0.32%. The receptor comes from an adult with an advanced solid tumor such as melanoma, head and neck, liver or kidney cancer. This rearrangement joins TRBV19 to TRBJ2-3; TRBD1 might be the D (6 bases). Specimen: CD4+ or CD8+ T cells sorted from blood, collected in a trial of the OX40 agonist ivuxolimab. The CDR3 sequence is CASSTRDTLSTDTQYF. The CDR3 bases are TGTGCCAGTAGTACCCGGGACACCCTATCCACAGATACGCAGTATTTT.